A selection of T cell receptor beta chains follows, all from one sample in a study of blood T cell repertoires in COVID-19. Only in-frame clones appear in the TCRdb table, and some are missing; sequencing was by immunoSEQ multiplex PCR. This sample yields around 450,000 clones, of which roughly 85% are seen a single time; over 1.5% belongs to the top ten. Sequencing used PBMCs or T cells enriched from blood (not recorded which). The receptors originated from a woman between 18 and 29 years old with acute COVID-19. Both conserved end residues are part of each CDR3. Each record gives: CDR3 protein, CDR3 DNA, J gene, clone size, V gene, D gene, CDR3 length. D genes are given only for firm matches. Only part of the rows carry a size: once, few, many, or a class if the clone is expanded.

CASSLGSGGTYNEQFF	TGCGCCAGCAGCTTGGGGAGCGGGGGGACTTACAATGAGCAGTTCTTC	TRBJ2-1	-	TRBV5-1	TRBD2	16
CASSPGTSGGLDTQYF	TGCGCCAGCAGCCCCGGGACTAGCGGGGGGTTGGATACGCAGTATTTT	TRBJ2-3	once	TRBV5-1	TRBD2	16
CASSLSYQRVTGELFF	TGCGCCAGCAGCTTGAGTTACCAGCGGGTCACCGGGGAGCTGTTTTTT	TRBJ2-2	-	TRBV5-1	-	16
CASTLGGTHSYNEQFF	TGTGCCAGCACCCTGGGAGGGACTCACTCCTACAATGAGCAGTTCTTC	TRBJ2-1	-	TRBV5-4	TRBD2	16
CASKLDRATEAFF	TGTGCCAGCAAGCTTGACAGGGCGACTGAAGCTTTCTTT	TRBJ1-1	-	TRBV2	TRBD1	13
CASSNRGSYEQYF	TGTGCCAGCAGCAACAGGGGCTCCTACGAGCAGTACTTC	TRBJ2-7	-	TRBV7-9	TRBD1	13
CASSYKYDTDTQYF	TGTGCCAGCAGTTACAAATACGACACAGATACGCAGTATTTT	TRBJ2-3	-	TRBV27	-	14
CASSRQENTEAFF	TGTGCCAGCAGCAGACAGGAGAACACTGAAGCTTTCTTT	TRBJ1-1	few	TRBV2	-	13
CASSFSPDSYEQYF	TGTGCCAGCAGTTTCTCTCCAGATTCCTACGAGCAGTACTTC	TRBJ2-7	-	TRBV28	-	14
CSAGTDPYYEQYF	TGCAGCGCTGGGACAGACCCTTACTACGAGCAGTACTTC	TRBJ2-7	-	TRBV29-1	TRBD1	13
CASRLSTGSSYNSPLHF	TGCGCCAGCAGACTAAGTACAGGGAGCTCCTATAATTCACCCCTCCACTTT	TRBJ1-6	-	TRBV5-1	-	17
CASSPGQGPNYGYTF	TGTGCCAGTAGCCCGGGACAGGGACCCAACTATGGCTACACCTTC	TRBJ1-2	-	TRBV19	TRBD1	15
CASSLNSGGTDTQYF	TGCGCCAGCAGCTTGAATAGCGGGGGGACAGATACGCAGTATTTT	TRBJ2-3	-	TRBV5-1	TRBD2	15
CASRGTADNQPQHF	TGTGCCAGCAGGGGGACTGCGGACAATCAGCCCCAGCATTTT	TRBJ1-5	-	TRBV2	-	14
CASSTRGEAFF	TGTGCCAGCAGTACGAGGGGGGAAGCTTTCTTT	TRBJ1-1	-	TRBV28	-	11
CASSQERDSSF	TGTGCCAGCAGCCAAGAGCGGGACAGCTCTTTC	TRBJ1-2	-	TRBV3-1/TRBV3-2	TRBD1	11
CASSPSGTFQPQHF	TGTGCCAGTAGTCCGTCCGGGACATTTCAGCCCCAGCATTTT	TRBJ1-5	-	TRBV19	-	14
CASSRGTENTEAFF	TGTGCCAGCAGTCGCGGGACAGAGAACACTGAAGCTTTCTTT	TRBJ1-1	-	TRBV6-5	TRBD1	14